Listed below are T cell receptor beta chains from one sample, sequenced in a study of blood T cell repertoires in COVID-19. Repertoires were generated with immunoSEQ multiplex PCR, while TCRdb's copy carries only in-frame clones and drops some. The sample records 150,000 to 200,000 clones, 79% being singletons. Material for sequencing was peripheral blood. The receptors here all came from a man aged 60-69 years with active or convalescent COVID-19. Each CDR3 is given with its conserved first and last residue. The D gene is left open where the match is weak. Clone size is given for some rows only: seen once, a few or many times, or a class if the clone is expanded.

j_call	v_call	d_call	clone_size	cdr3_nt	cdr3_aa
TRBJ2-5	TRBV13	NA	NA	TGTGCCAGCAGCCCCCAGGGACTCGGAGGAGAGACCCAGTACTTC	CASSPQGLGGETQYF
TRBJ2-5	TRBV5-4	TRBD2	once	TGTGCCAGCAGCCCGACTAGCGTACAAGAGACCCAGTACTTC	CASSPTSVQETQYF
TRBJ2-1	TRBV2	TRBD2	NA	TGTGCCAGCAGTCCTCTGACTAGCGGAACAACAGATGAGCAGTTCTTC	CASSPLTSGTTDEQFF
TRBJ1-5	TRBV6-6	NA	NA	TGTGCCAGCAGGGGACAAGCCAATCAGCCCCAGCATTTT	CASRGQANQPQHF
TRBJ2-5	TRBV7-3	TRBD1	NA	TGTGCCAGCAGCCAGGACAGGGGTGGAGAGACCCAGTACTTC	CASSQDRGGETQYF
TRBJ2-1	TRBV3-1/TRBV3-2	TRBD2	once	TGTGCCAGCAGCCAAGGGGGGACTAGCGCGAATGAGCAGTTCTTC	CASSQGGTSANEQFF
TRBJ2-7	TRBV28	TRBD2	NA	TGCGCCAGCAGCCGGCCTAGCGGGCGGACCTACGAGCAGTACTTC	CASSRPSGRTYEQYF
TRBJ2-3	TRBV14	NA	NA	TGTGCCAGCAGCCAAAACCCCAGCGACCCGCAGTATTTT	CASSQNPSDPQYF
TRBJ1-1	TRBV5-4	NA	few	TGTGCCAGCAGCTTGGGCGGTCGCAGGGCGAACACTGAAGCTTTCTTT	CASSLGGRRANTEAFF
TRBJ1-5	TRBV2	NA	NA	TGTGCCAGCTCCTTCGGGGAGGCTTTAGGGCCCCAGCATTTT	CASSFGEALGPQHF
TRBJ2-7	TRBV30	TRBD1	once	TGTGCCTGGAAATCTCTGGACAGGGGCCGATACGAGCAGTACTTC	CAWKSLDRGRYEQYF
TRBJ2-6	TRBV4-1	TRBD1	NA	TGCGCCAGCAGCCTACTGGGACAGAGAGGCTCTGGGGCCAACGTCCTGACTTTC	CASSLLGQRGSGANVLTF
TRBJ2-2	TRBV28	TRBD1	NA	TGTGCCAGCAGAATAACAGGGGAGAGCACCGGGGAGCTGTTTTTT	CASRITGESTGELFF
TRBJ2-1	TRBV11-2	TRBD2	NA	TGTGCCAGCAGCCCTCGGACTAGCGGACCCTCCTACAATGAGCAGTTCTTC	CASSPRTSGPSYNEQFF
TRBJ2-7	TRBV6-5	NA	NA	TGTGCCAGCAGTTACTCAGGGGCAGGCTACGAGCAGTACTTC	CASSYSGAGYEQYF
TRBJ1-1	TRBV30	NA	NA	TGTGCCTGGACCTCCTGGAGTGGGACTGAAGCTTTCTTT	CAWTSWSGTEAFF
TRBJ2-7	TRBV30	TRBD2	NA	TGTGCCTCCATGGCTAGCGGGAGCTCCTACGAGCAGTACTTC	CASMASGSSYEQYF
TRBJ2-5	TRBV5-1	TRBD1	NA	TGCGCCAGCAGCTCGGGACAGAGCAAGTACCAAGAGACCCAGTACTTC	CASSSGQSKYQETQYF
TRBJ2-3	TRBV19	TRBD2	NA	TGTGCCAGTAGTATAGTGGCGGGAGGCACAGATACGCAGTATTTT	CASSIVAGGTDTQYF
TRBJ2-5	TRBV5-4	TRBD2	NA	TGTGCCAGCAGCTCGGGACTAGCGGAAGAGACCCAGTACTTC	CASSSGLAEETQYF
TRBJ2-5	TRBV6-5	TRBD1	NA	TGTGCCAGCAGTAGGACAGGGGAGGTGACCCAGTACTTC	CASSRTGEVTQYF
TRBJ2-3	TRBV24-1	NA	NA	TGTGCCACCAGTGTCTTACGGACAGCCACAGATACGCAGTATTTT	CATSVLRTATDTQYF
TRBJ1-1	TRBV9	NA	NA	TGTGCCAGCAGCCCTTCCGGTGGGGGGGTAAACACTGAAGCTTTCTTT	CASSPSGGGVNTEAFF
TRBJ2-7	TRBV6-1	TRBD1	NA	TGTGCCAGCAGTGGGAGGACAGGACTCGACTCCTACGAGCAGTACTTC	CASSGRTGLDSYEQYF
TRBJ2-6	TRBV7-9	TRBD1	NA	TGTGCCAGCAGCTCAGGACAGGTCCCAGGGGCCAACGTCCTGACTTTC	CASSSGQVPGANVLTF
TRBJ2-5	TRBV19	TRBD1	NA	TGTGCCAGTAGTATCGACAGGGCGATAGAGACCCAGTACTTC	CASSIDRAIETQYF
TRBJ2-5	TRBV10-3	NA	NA	TGTGCCGCCGCGGCCAGCCAAGAGACCCAGTACTTC	CAAAASQETQYF
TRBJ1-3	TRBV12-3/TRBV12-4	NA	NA	TGTGCCAGCAGTAGGGACATAGGAAACACCATATATTTT	CASSRDIGNTIYF
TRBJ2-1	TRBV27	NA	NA	TGTGCCAGCAGTTTCCCAGGGGGGTACAATGAGCAGTTCTTC	CASSFPGGYNEQFF
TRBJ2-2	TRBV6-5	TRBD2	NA	TGTGCCAGCAGTTCACCCCCGGGGGGCACCGGGGAGCTGTTTTTT	CASSSPPGGTGELFF
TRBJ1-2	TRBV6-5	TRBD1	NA	TGTGCCAGCAGTATCCGGACAGGGGCTAACTATGGCTACACCTTC	CASSIRTGANYGYTF
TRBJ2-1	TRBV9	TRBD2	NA	TGTGCCAGCAGCACGGGAGGCGGGAGTGCCTACAATGAGCAGTTCTTC	CASSTGGGSAYNEQFF
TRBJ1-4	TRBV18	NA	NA	TGTGCCAGCTCACCACTTAAGAGTGAAAAACTGTTTTTT	CASSPLKSEKLFF
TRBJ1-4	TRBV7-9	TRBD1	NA	TGTGCCAGCAGCCCCCGGACAGGGGGTCAGGAAAAACTGTTTTTT	CASSPRTGGQEKLFF
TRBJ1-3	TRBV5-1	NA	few	TGCGCCAGCAGCTTGGAGGGAGGGGTTGGAAACACCATATATTTT	CASSLEGGVGNTIYF
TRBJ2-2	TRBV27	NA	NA	TGTGCCAGCAGTTTATTGGCCCCTGGCAGATCGAACACCGGGGAGCTGTTTTTT	CASSLLAPGRSNTGELFF
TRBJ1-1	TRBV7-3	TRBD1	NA	TGTGCCAGCAGCGTATCCCGGGACAGCCCTGAAGCTTTCTTT	CASSVSRDSPEAFF
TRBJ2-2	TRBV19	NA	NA	TGTGCCAGTAGTTCCACAGGGCCCGGGGAGCTGTTTTTT	CASSSTGPGELFF
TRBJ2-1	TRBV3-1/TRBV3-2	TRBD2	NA	TGTGCCAGCAGCCAAGACCCGGGAGGGCCTTTATCGCATGAGCAGTTCTTC	CASSQDPGGPLSHEQFF
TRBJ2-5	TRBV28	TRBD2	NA	TGTGCCAGCAGTTTGAGGCTAGCGGGTAGGCAAGAGACCCAGTACTTC	CASSLRLAGRQETQYF
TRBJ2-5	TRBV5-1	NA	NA	TGCGCCAGCAGCTCCGGCGGCGGCGTTCGGAAGACCCAGTACTTC	CASSSGGGVRKTQYF
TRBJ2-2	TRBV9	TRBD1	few	TGTGCCAGCAGCGTAGCTTTGACCCGGGACAGGGGGAACACCGGGGAGCTGTTTTTT	CASSVALTRDRGNTGELFF
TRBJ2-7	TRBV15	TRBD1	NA	TGTGCCACCAGCAGAGGGGGACAGGGGGCGTACGAGCAGTACTTC	CATSRGGQGAYEQYF
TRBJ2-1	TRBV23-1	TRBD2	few	TGCGCCAGCAGTCAATGGCAGGAGGGCGGGAGGGAGGCCTACAATGAGCAGTTCTTC	CASSQWQEGGREAYNEQFF
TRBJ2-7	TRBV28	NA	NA	TGTGCCAGCAGCTTACTTATCTCCAGGGAGGTAAGGAGCGAGCAGTACTTC	CASSLLISREVRSEQYF
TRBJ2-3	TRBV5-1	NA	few	TGCGCCAGCAGCTTGGGACAAGGAGATACGCAGTATTTT	CASSLGQGDTQYF
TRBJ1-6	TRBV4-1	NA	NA	TGCGCCAGCAGCCAAGTGGGAGTCGGCTCACCCCTCCACTTT	CASSQVGVGSPLHF